These 27 T cell receptor beta chains were all obtained from the same sample, sequenced in a study of shared clonotypes between healthy human individuals (dated by TCRdb to between 2020 and 2021). The library was made by the immunoSEQ multiplex PCR assay. The source is immuneACCESS, and TCRdb retained only in-frame sequences with V and J called. Part of the clones is not carried over; for the studies checked, unresolved V genes explain less than half of this, and the remainder is unexplained. The sample yields about a million clones; around 76% were counted once. The ten largest clones add up to approximately 1.5% of the sample. The sample taken for sequencing was memory CD4+ T cells sorted from blood. In light of the paper, this sample's cell subset or site label describes: CD45RA-negative fraction. These receptors all come from a man between 18 and 35 years old in good health.

The chain joins TRBV10-2 to TRBJ2-5, with a possible D match to TRBD2 (6 bases). The CDR3 is 16 residues long. Trimming pared 1 base from V and 6 bases from J, leaving 18 bases between. The germline V gene has CDR1 WSHSY and CDR2 SAAADI. The DNA of the CDR3 is TGCGCCAGCAGTGAGTGGAGGGACGACCCAAGGAAGACCCAGTACTTC. Translating it yields CASSEWRDDPRKTQYF.

The chain joins TRBV5-1 to TRBJ2-5, with 10 nucleotides matching TRBD2. Germline V lookup: CDR1 SGHRS, CDR2 YFSETQ. There are 12 residues in the CDR3. J was trimmed by 7 bases and V by 7 bases; bases with no gene match: 4. The CDR3 spells CASGTSEGTQYF. For the CDR3, the DNA is TGCGCCAGCGGGACTAGCGAGGGGACCCAGTACTTC.

This chain uses TRBV19 with TRBJ2-5, with TRBD1 matching 7 bases. CDR1 and CDR2 from the germline V gene are LNHDA and SQIVND (reference sequence). This CDR3 has 15 residues. The V and J ends lost 3 bases and 0 bases, in that order; junction bases with no gene match: 4. The CDR3 nucleotides read TGTGCCAGTAGTATGGTCACAGGGGACCAAGAGACCCAGTACTTC. It translates to CASSMVTGDQETQYF.

V gene TRBV7-9 combines with J gene TRBJ1-1, with 9 bases fitting TRBD1. This CDR3 has 14 amino acids. V was pared by 1 base and J by 8 bases, with 5 bases of the junction left unmatched. The V gene's germline CDR1 is SEHNR and CDR2 FQNEAQ (reference sequence). The CDR3: CASSLVGQGYEAFF. In nucleotides, the CDR3 is TGTGCCAGCAGCTTAGTGGGACAGGGCTACGAAGCTTTCTTT.

This clone was observed at least ten times. This sequence joins TRBV27 and TRBJ2-7, with 7 bases aligning to TRBD2. J lost 1 base, V lost 6 bases, and 9 bases had no gene match. The germline CDR1 and CDR2 sequences are MNHEY and SMNVEV (reference sequence). There are 15 residues in the CDR3. Here the CDR3 DNA reads TGTGCCAGCAGCTCCCCCGGGACTACTTCCTACGAGCAGTACTTC. This codes for CASSSPGTTSYEQYF.

In this sample, this clone turned up many times. The V gene is TRBV7-2, the J gene TRBJ2-4, with 9 bases aligning to TRBD2. Trimming took 2 bases from V and 0 from J; bases not matched to a gene: 8. Per the germline V gene, CDR1 is SGHTA and CDR2 is FQGNSA. This CDR3 region has 18 residues. CDR3 nucleotides: TGTGCCAGCAGCTTAAATATGGGACTAGCCTTAGCCAAAAACATTCAGTACTTC. This translates into CASSLNMGLALAKNIQYF.

The genes are TRBV11-3 and TRBJ2-7; TRBD2 aligns across 7 bases. Germline V CDR1 and CDR2: SGHNT, YENEEA. The trim removed 2 bases at V and 6 bases at J, leaving 10 bases unmatched. CDR3 length: 15 residues. The CDR3 DNA is TGTGCCAGCAGCTTATCGGGGGGAAAGGGCATCGAGCAGTACTTC. It encodes CASSLSGGKGIEQYF.

This chain joins TRBV5-6 and TRBJ1-1; D ambiguous. Between the trimmed V and J ends, which lost 0 bases and 9 bases, there was a span of 9 bases. The germline gives CDR1 SGHDT, CDR2 YYEEEE. This CDR3 region has 12 residues. The CDR3 DNA is TGTGCCAGCAGCTTGGGGGAACTGAAAGCTTTCTTT. It is translated as CASSLGELKAFF.

The chain couples TRBV5-4 to TRBJ2-5; 13 bases map to TRBD2. From germline, CDR1 is SGHNT and CDR2 YYREEE (reference sequence). The CDR3 contains 16 residues. V trimming: 2 bases; J trimming: 5 bases; junction bases outside the gene matches: 6. The CDR3 coding sequence is TGTGCCAGCAGCTTCCGTGGACTAGCGGGAGAGGAGACCCAGTACTTC. Translating gives CASSFRGLAGEETQYF.

The J gene is TRBJ2-1, the V gene TRBV10-1; D is possibly TRBD2 (5 bases). Germline CDR1 and CDR2: WNHNN and SYGVQD (reference sequence). The CDR3 is 12 residues long. Trimming took off 3 bases at V and 9 bases at J, with 9 bases between the two ends. For the CDR3, the DNA is TGCGCCAGCAGTGAACTCGGACTTGAGCAGTTCTTC. Translated: CASSELGLEQFF.

The sample holds a few counts of this clone. The chain combines TRBV6-1 with TRBJ2-2; TRBD1 matches 7 bases. Trimming took 7 bases from V and 2 from J; bases not matched to a gene: 7. The CDR3 is 15 residues long. Germline V lookup: CDR1 MNHNS, CDR2 SASEGT. This chain's CDR3 is CASTRDRPNTGELFF. The CDR3 DNA sequence: TGTGCCAGCACCAGGGACAGACCTAACACCGGGGAGCTGTTTTTT.

J is TRBJ1-3 and V is TRBV2; TRBD1 might be the D (5 bases). Trimming removed 8 bases from V and 7 bases from J, with 15 bases in between. The germline V gene has CDR1 SNHLY and CDR2 FYNNEI. The CDR3 has 13 amino acids. CDR3 region: CASGGQGSNTIYF. The CDR3 nucleotides read TGTGCCAGCGGAGGGCAGGGTAGTAACACCATATATTTT.

This clone turned up a few times. The V call is TRBV10-3, the J call TRBJ2-5; the D call may be TRBD1 or TRBD2 (5 bases each). This CDR3 has 17 amino acids. The germline V and J ends were trimmed by 4 bases and 1 base, with 19 bases remaining between them. Germline-derived CDR1 and CDR2 are ENHRY and SYGVKD. Here the CDR3 DNA reads TGTGCCATCAGTGGACAGCCAGAAGCGGAAAGCCAAGAGACCCAGTACTTC. Protein sequence: CAISGQPEAESQETQYF.

This chain links TRBV5-5 with TRBJ1-2; 7 bases map to TRBD1. The V segment lost 4 bases and the J segment 7 bases; nucleotides outside the gene matches: 7. The CDR3 extends over 13 amino acids. The germline V gene has CDR1 SGHKS and CDR2 YYEKEE (reference sequence). The CDR3 spells CASSRDRASGYTF. The CDR3 DNA reads TGTGCCAGCAGCCGCGACAGGGCTTCTGGCTACACCTTC.

This chain uses TRBV9 with TRBJ2-7; tentatively, D is TRBD1 or TRBD2 (5 bases each). V was trimmed by 2 bases and J by 3 bases, leaving 15 bases between them. The CDR3 is 15 residues long. Germline assignment: CDR1 SGDLS and CDR2 YYNGEE. Written as DNA, the CDR3 is TGTGCCAGCAGCGTGGGGAAGGGACCGAACTACGAGCAGTACTTC. This encodes CASSVGKGPNYEQYF.

The DNA of the CDR3 is TGTGCCAGCACCGGGGTTGCTAATTCACCCCTCCACTTT. The encoded protein is CASTGVANSPLHF. The genes are TRBV2 and TRBJ1-6; no reliable D call. The CDR3 has 13 residues. V was cut by 7 bases and J by 6 bases, with 10 bases left in between. CDR1 is SNHLY and CDR2 is FYNNEI in the germline V gene.

This rearrangement joins TRBV7-9 to TRBJ2-7, with D maybe TRBD1 (6 bases). The CDR3 length is 15 residues. V was clipped by 0 bases and J by 2 bases, with 11 bases between them. Germline lookup yields CDR1 SEHNR and CDR2 FQNEAQ (reference sequence). The CDR3 protein is CASSLAGQGTYEQYF. CDR3 nucleotides: TGTGCCAGCAGCTTAGCGGGACAAGGAACCTACGAGCAGTACTTC. Based on the CDR3 plus reference TRBV7-9 and TRBJ2-7, the full variable domain is DTGVSQNPRHKITKRGQNVTFRCDPISEHNRLYWYRQTLGQGPEFLTYFQNEAQLEKSRLLSDRFSAERPKGSFSTLEIQRTEQGDSAMYLCASSLAGQGTYEQYFGPGTRLTVT.

V and J are TRBV5-1 and TRBJ2-1; 10 positions match TRBD2. The germline CDR1 and CDR2 sequences are SGHRS and YFSETQ. V lost 1 base to trimming and J lost 0 bases; unmatched junction nucleotides: 7. This CDR3 has 18 residues. CDR3 bases: TGCGCCAGCAGCTTGTCCACTAGCGGGACAAGCTCCTACAATGAGCAGTTCTTC. This encodes CASSLSTSGTSSYNEQFF.

The chain recombines TRBV19 with TRBJ2-2; possible D gene TRBD2, 5 bases. Germline lookup yields CDR1 LNHDA and CDR2 SQIVND (reference sequence). The CDR3 has 15 residues. Trimming took off 5 bases at V and 1 base at J, with 11 bases between the two ends. The CDR3 DNA follows: TGTGCCAGTAGTGTTCGGGGTGGGAACACCGGGGAGCTGTTTTTT. Residues: CASSVRGGNTGELFF.

The chain links TRBV6-6 to TRBJ1-1; D not resolved. The CDR3 consists of 15 residues. The V end lost 8 bases, the J end lost 3 bases, and 19 bases lay between the germline ends. CDR1 and CDR2 from the germline V gene are MNHNY and SVGAGI (reference sequence). The DNA for the CDR3 is TGTGCCAGCCCCCCCCGATTCGGGGTAGACACTGAAGCTTTCTTT. Translated, it gives CASPPRFGVDTEAFF.

V and J are TRBV19 and TRBJ1-1; D call uncertain. Between the trimmed V and J ends, which lost 5 bases and 6 bases, there was a span of 13 bases. Germline V gene lookup returns CDR1 LNHDA and CDR2 SQIVND (reference sequence). The length of the CDR3 is 13 residues. The CDR3 here is CASSLLLRAEAFF. For the CDR3, the DNA is TGTGCCAGTAGTCTGCTTCTTAGAGCTGAAGCTTTCTTT.

The chain employs TRBV5-1 and TRBJ2-1, with unresolved D. The V end was cut by 0 bases, the J end by 1 base, with 5 bases between. The length of the CDR3 is 14 residues. CDR1 is SGHRS, CDR2 YFSETQ, per germline. Written as DNA, the CDR3 is TGCGCCAGCAGCTTGGCCCAATCCTACAATGAGCAGTTCTTC. It codes for CASSLAQSYNEQFF.

The chain has TRBV23-1 and TRBJ2-7; either TRBD1 or TRBD2 may fit D (5 bases each). TRBV23-1 is an open reading frame whose function is uncertain. With 7 bases removed from V and 9 bases from J, the gap between germline ends came to 22 bases. This CDR3 comprises 14 residues. The CDR3 sequence is CASTSGTDRRRQYF. The CDR3 nucleotides read TGCGCCAGCACATCCGGGACCGATCGCCGGCGGCAGTACTTC.

The genes are TRBV15 and TRBJ1-4; D gene ambiguous. From germline, CDR1 is LNHNV and CDR2 YYDKDF (reference sequence). The CDR3 loop spans 16 amino acids. Trimming cost V 2 bases and J 0 bases, with 10 bases left between them. CDR3 bases: TGTGCCACCAGCAGATCCCGGTCCCCAACTAATGAAAAACTGTTTTTT. Its translation is CATSRSRSPTNEKLFF.

V gene TRBV19 combines with J gene TRBJ2-3; TRBD1 or TRBD2 may be the D gene (5 bases each). The CDR3 runs 15 residues. V dropped 5 bases and J dropped 5 bases, with 17 bases sitting between them. Germline values: CDR1 LNHDA, CDR2 SQIVND (reference sequence). The CDR3 DNA sequence: TGTGCCAGTAGTCGGGGCATCGAGAAGGGAGATACGCAGTATTTT. Its protein product is CASSRGIEKGDTQYF.

For the CDR3, the DNA is TGTGCCAGCAGTTACTCGGGTAGGGGGAAGACCCAGTACTTC. The encoded protein is CASSYSGRGKTQYF. The chain recombines TRBV6-5 with TRBJ2-5; maybe TRBD1 (6 bases). Trimming shortened V by 0 bases and J by 6 bases, and 11 bases separated the two germline ends. Germline V lookup: CDR1 MNHEY, CDR2 SVGAGI. This CDR3 comprises 14 residues.

The J gene is TRBJ2-7, the V gene TRBV28; TRBD2 is a possible D gene (6 bases). The CDR3 consists of 14 residues. V was shortened by 8 bases and J by 6 bases, with 20 bases between the two germline ends. CDR1 and CDR2 (germline): MDHEN, SYDVKM. The CDR3 protein is CASGGGRRQGEQYF. CDR3 DNA: TGTGCCAGCGGAGGAGGGCGACGGCAAGGCGAGCAGTACTTC.